The 16 T cell receptor beta chains given below trace back to one sample, sequenced in a study of blood T cell repertoires in COVID-19. Here immunoSEQ multiplex PCR was the method, and the copy in TCRdb shows in-frame clones only, minus some. The sample records 120,000 or so clones, 87% being singletons. Sequencing input: peripheral blood. The receptors were sampled from a woman aged 50 to 65 with acute or convalescent COVID-19.

The chain combines TRBV21-1 with TRBJ2-7; the D call of TRBD2 is as the table states it, not checked on the DNA. TRBV21-1 is noted as a pseudogene. The CDR3 is made up of 15 amino acids. CDR3 DNA: TGTGCCAGCCGAGCCCGGGGGAGTTACTCCTACGAGCAGTACTTC. Translation: CASRARGSYSYEQYF.

The chain uses TRBV28 and TRBJ1-2; perhaps TRBD1 as D (5 bases). Germline V gene sequence: CDR1 MDHEN, CDR2 SYDVKM. Trimming stripped 6 bases from V and 2 bases from J, with 10 bases between. The CDR3 consists of 13 residues. For the CDR3, the DNA is TGTGCCAGCAGGTCTCCAGGGAACTATGGCTACACCTTC. Protein: CASRSPGNYGYTF.

The chain employs TRBV2 and TRBJ1-5, with D possibly being TRBD1 (5 bases). From germline, CDR1 is SNHLY and CDR2 FYNNEI. CDR3 length equals 13 residues. V was shortened by 10 bases and J by 3 bases, with 13 bases between the two germline ends. The CDR3 here is CATKGRVNQPQHF. The DNA of the CDR3 is TGTGCCACCAAGGGCAGGGTCAATCAGCCCCAGCATTTT.

V usage is TRBV6-2 or TRBV6-3 and J usage is TRBJ2-7; 13 positions match TRBD2. The junction had 7 bases not matched to a gene; V was cut back by 4 bases and J by 4 bases. This CDR3 is 16 amino acids long. Per the germline V gene, CDR1 is MNHEY and CDR2 is SVGEGT. CDR3 bases: TGTGCCAGCAGTTCTCTTCCGGGACTAGCGGGATACGAGCAGTACTTC. Protein: CASSSLPGLAGYEQYF.

This rearrangement joins TRBV19 to TRBJ1-2; D is uncertain. Per the germline V gene, CDR1 is LNHDA and CDR2 is SQIVND (reference sequence). Trimming took off 5 bases at V and 7 bases at J, with 8 bases between the two ends. There are 11 residues in the CDR3. CDR3 loop: CASSLGGGYTF. As DNA, the CDR3 is TGTGCCAGTAGTCTGGGAGGTGGCTACACCTTC. Together with reference TRBV19 and TRBJ1-2, the CDR3 gives the full variable domain: DGGITQSPKYLFRKEGQNVTLSCEQNLNHDAMYWYRQDPGQGLRLIYYSQIVNDFQKGDIAEGYSVSREKKESFPLTVTSAQKNPTAFYLCASSLGGGYTFGSGTRLTVV.

The gene calls are TRBV19 and TRBJ2-7; D possibly corresponds to TRBD2 (6 bases). Trimming removed 6 bases from V and 2 bases from J, with 17 bases in between. Looked up from germline, CDR1 is LNHDA and CDR2 is SQIVND (reference sequence). The CDR3 is 15 residues long. This CDR3 reads CASSIQPGAPYEQYF. CDR3 bases: TGTGCCAGTAGCATTCAGCCGGGAGCGCCCTACGAGCAGTACTTC.

This chain connects TRBV10-3 to TRBJ1-3, with unresolved D. Germline-derived CDR1 and CDR2 are ENHRY and SYGVKD. The V gene lost 7 bases and the J gene lost 0 bases, with 7 bases spanning the gap. The CDR3 consists of 13 residues. As DNA, the CDR3 is TGTGCCATCACCGGAGCCTCTGGAAACACCATATATTTT. Encoded protein: CAITGASGNTIYF.

V is TRBV4-1 and J is TRBJ2-7, with 8 positions matching TRBD2. J was trimmed by 2 bases and V by 3 bases; bases with no gene match: 9. In germline, CDR1 is MGHRA, CDR2 YSYEKL. There are 16 residues in the CDR3. CDR3 nucleotide sequence: TGCGCCAGCAGCCAGGGCCTATCAGCGGGGGCCTACGAGCAGTACTTC. Translation gives CASSQGLSAGAYEQYF.

The genes are TRBV5-4 and TRBJ2-3; tentative D call: TRBD1 (5 bases). This CDR3 is built from 14 residues. V was cut by 1 base and J by 3 bases, with 9 bases left in between. In germline, CDR1 is SGHNT, CDR2 YYREEE (reference sequence). CDR3 region: CASSLKGPTDTQYF. The CDR3 DNA is TGTGCCAGCAGCTTGAAGGGGCCGACAGATACGCAGTATTTT.

The CDR3 loop reads CASSLWRERNSPLHF. For the CDR3, the DNA is TGTGCCAGCAGCTTGTGGCGGGAGAGGAATTCACCCCTCCACTTT. The rearrangement links TRBV5-8 to TRBJ1-6; D call uncertain. CDR3 length: 15 amino acids. The germline gives CDR1 SGHTS, CDR2 YDEGEE. Trimming stripped 1 base from V and 7 bases from J, with 12 bases between.

The rearrangement uses TRBV5-1 and TRBJ2-7; 7 bases map to TRBD1. Germline V gene lookup returns CDR1 SGHRS and CDR2 YFSETQ. The CDR3 extends over 14 amino acids. Unmatched junction bases numbered 0, after V lost 0 bases and J lost 0 bases. CDR3 in amino acids: CASSLAGGSYEQYF. In DNA form, the CDR3 reads TGCGCCAGCAGCTTGGCAGGGGGCTCCTACGAGCAGTACTTC.

The rearrangement uses TRBV5-1 and TRBJ1-2; D perhaps matches TRBD1 (5 bases). The germline gives CDR1 SGHRS, CDR2 YFSETQ. The V gene lost 4 bases and the J gene lost 8 bases, with 21 bases spanning the gap. CDR3 length: 15 amino acids. The CDR3 DNA follows: TGCGCCAGCAGCCAGGGAGGGGCTCTTTCATTAGGCTACACCTTC. It encodes CASSQGGALSLGYTF.

The rearrangement uses TRBV25-1 and TRBJ2-3, with 9 positions matching TRBD2. The CDR3 has 15 amino acids. Trimming took 3 bases from V and 5 from J; bases not matched to a gene: 6. In germline, CDR1 is MGHDK, CDR2 SYGVNS. This CDR3 reads CASSDGSGGEDTQYF. The CDR3 coding sequence is TGTGCCAGCAGTGACGGTAGCGGGGGTGAAGATACGCAGTATTTT. The full variable domain, with the rest looked up from reference TRBV25-1 and TRBJ2-3, is EADIYQTPRYLVIGTGKKITLECSQTMGHDKMYWYQQDPGMELHLIHYSYGVNSTEKGDLSSESTVSRIRTEHFPLTLESARPSHTSQYLCASSDGSGGEDTQYFGPGTRLTVL.

The chain joins TRBV6-5 to TRBJ2-5, with 9 nucleotides matching TRBD1. From germline, CDR1 is MNHEY and CDR2 SVGAGI. There are 15 residues in the CDR3. V trimming: 0 bases; J trimming: 4 bases; junction bases outside the gene matches: 3. This chain's CDR3 is CASSYSRGQGETQYF. In DNA, the CDR3 is TGTGCCAGCAGTTACTCGAGGGGACAGGGAGAGACCCAGTACTTC.

The gene calls are TRBV19 and TRBJ1-2; TRBD1 matches at 10 bases. The CDR3 consists of 16 residues. Trimming cost V 5 bases and J 2 bases; bases outside gene matches: 8. CDR1 is LNHDA, CDR2 SQIVND, per germline (reference sequence). The CDR3: CASSSPDRGQNYGYTF. In DNA form, the CDR3 reads TGTGCCAGTAGTTCCCCCGACAGGGGGCAGAACTATGGCTACACCTTC.

This chain uses TRBV6-5 with TRBJ1-2, with D perhaps matching TRBD1 (5 bases). This CDR3 is built from 13 residues. V lost 5 bases and J 4 bases, leaving 11 bases between the germline ends. Germline assignment: CDR1 MNHEY and CDR2 SVGAGI. CDR3 loop: CASSTTGTYGYTF. The CDR3 DNA follows: TGTGCCAGCAGTACCACAGGTACCTATGGCTACACCTTC.